This entry describes one TCR beta chain. The antigen is undetermined. The data originate from a study of T-cell reconstitution after alpha-beta-depleted transplantation in children. Study-level points and caveats: Several hundred expanded graft clones reportedly gave rise to the alpha-beta T cells present about two months after transplant. T-cell numbers and diversity, one year after transplant, stemmed largely from T cells that were newly produced. There were some patients whose high TCRbeta diversity at day 60 came from surviving recipient T cells and thymic progenitors.

The authors prepared the TCRbeta library with unique molecular identifiers. Each CDR3 protein gets one entry after TCRdb re-called the PCR reads with MiXCR. The repertoire includes 780,000 or so distinct CDR3 sequences, approximately 15% of them detected once, and around 4.5% sits in the top ten. CDR3 size: 15 residues. Germline V gene sequence: CDR1 SGHAT, CDR2 FQNNGV. Unmatched junction bases numbered 10, after V lost 5 bases and J lost 10 bases. Sequences were derived from PBMCs, mostly from graft donor cells, sampled 360 days after TCRalphabeta/CD19-depleted stem cell transplant. This rearrangement joins TRBV11-2 to TRBJ2-1; TRBD2 aligns across 11 bases. The sequence was collected from a male patient younger than 18 who had a stem cell transplant for acute lymphoblastic leukemia, so the T cells may come from the graft donor. As DNA, the CDR3 is TGTGCCAGCAGCATTAGCGGGAGGGTTCTAAAAGAGCAGTTCTTC. This translates into CASSISGRVLKEQFF.